This T cell receptor beta chain is from a study of cytomegalovirus exposure and HLA in healthy donors. The CDR3 length is 15 residues. The germline V gene encodes CDR1 MNHEY and CDR2 SVGAGI. V was clipped by 7 bases and J by 4 bases, with 19 bases between them. Amplification used 60 Vbeta primers and 13 Jbeta primers. Some clones are missing from TCRdb's copy, which holds only in-frame ones; the method was immunoSEQ multiplex PCR. The data contain fewer than 200,000 clones, about 79% of them singletons. The material sequenced was PBMCs. This chain links TRBV6-5 with TRBJ1-2, with D perhaps matching TRBD1 (5 bases). The receptor was derived from a female donor in good health and CMV-seronegative. CDR3 DNA sequence: TGTGCCAGCACTCTATTGATCACAGGTCCCTATGGCTACACCTTC. This gives the protein CASTLLITGPYGYTF.